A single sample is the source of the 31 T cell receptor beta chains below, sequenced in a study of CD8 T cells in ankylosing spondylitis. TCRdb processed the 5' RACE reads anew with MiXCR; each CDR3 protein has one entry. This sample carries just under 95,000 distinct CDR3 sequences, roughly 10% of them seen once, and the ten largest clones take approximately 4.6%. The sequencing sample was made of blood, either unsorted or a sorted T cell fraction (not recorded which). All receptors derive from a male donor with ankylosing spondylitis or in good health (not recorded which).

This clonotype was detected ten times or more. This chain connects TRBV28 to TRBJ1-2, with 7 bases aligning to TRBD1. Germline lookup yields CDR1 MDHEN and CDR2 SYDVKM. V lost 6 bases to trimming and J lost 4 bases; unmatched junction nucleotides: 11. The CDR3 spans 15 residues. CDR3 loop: CASSQLRDRSYGYTF. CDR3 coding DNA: TGTGCCAGCAGCCAATTACGGGACAGATCCTATGGCTACACCTTC.

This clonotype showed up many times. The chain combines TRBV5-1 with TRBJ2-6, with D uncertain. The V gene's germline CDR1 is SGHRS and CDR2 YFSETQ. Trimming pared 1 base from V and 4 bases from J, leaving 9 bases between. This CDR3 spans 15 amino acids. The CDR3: CASSLRIEGANVLTF. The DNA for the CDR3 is TGCGCCAGCAGCTTGCGGATAGAAGGGGCCAACGTCCTGACTTTC.

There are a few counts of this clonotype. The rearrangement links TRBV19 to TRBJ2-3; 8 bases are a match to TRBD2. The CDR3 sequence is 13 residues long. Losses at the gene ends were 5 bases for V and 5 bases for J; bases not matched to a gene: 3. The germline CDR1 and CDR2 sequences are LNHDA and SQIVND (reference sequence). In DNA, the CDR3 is TGTGCCAGTAGTGTCACTAGCGGAGATACGCAGTATTTT. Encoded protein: CASSVTSGDTQYF.

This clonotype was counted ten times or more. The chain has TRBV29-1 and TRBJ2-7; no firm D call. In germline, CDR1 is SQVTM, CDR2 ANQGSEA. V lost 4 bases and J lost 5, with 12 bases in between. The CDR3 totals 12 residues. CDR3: CSVVGVKDEQYF. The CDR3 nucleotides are TGCAGCGTTGTCGGCGTCAAGGACGAGCAGTACTTC.

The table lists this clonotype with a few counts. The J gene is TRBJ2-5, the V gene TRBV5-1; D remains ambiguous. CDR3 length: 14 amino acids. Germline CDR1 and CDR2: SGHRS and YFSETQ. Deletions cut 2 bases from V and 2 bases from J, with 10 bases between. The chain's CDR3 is CASSLIRQQETQYF. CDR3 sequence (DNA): TGCGCCAGCAGCTTAATCCGGCAGCAAGAGACCCAGTACTTC.

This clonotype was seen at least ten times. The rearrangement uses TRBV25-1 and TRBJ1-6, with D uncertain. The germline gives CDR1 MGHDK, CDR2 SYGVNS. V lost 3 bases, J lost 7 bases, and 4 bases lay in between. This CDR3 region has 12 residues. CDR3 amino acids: CASSDQNSPLHF. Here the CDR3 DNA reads TGTGCCAGCAGTGACCAGAATTCACCCCTCCACTTT.

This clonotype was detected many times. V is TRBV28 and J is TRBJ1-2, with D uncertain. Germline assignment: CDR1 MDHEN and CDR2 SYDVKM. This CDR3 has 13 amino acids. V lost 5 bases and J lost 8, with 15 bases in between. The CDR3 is CASSPAEGGGYTF. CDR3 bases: TGTGCCAGCAGTCCTGCGGAGGGAGGGGGCTACACCTTC.

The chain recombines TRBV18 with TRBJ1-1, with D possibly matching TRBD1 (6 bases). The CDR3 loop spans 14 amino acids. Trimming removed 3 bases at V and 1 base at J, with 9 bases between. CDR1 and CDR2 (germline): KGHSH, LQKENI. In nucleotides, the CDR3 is TGTGCCAGCTCACCTCTGGGACAGAACACTGAAGCTTTCTTT. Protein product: CASSPLGQNTEAFF.

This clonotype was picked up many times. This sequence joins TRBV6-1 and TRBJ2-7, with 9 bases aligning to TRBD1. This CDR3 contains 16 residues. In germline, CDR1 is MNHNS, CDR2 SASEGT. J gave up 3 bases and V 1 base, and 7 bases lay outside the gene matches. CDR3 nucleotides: TGTGCCAGCAGTGAAGGGGCCGGGACAGGGATCTACGAGCAGTACTTC. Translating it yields CASSEGAGTGIYEQYF.

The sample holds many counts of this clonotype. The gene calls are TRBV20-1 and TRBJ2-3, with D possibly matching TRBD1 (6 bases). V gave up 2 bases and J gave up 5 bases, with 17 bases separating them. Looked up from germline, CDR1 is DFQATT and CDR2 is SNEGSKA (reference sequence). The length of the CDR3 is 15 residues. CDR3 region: CSARRSETGQDTQYF. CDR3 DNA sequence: TGCAGTGCTAGACGGTCCGAGACAGGCCAAGATACGCAGTATTTT.

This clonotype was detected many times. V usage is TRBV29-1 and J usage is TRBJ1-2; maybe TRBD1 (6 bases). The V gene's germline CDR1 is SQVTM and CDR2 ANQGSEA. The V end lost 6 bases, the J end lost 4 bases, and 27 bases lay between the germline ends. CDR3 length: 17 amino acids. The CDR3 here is CSVFRGVSPKDGYGYTF. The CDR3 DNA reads TGCAGCGTCTTCAGGGGAGTCTCTCCGAAGGATGGCTATGGCTACACCTTC.

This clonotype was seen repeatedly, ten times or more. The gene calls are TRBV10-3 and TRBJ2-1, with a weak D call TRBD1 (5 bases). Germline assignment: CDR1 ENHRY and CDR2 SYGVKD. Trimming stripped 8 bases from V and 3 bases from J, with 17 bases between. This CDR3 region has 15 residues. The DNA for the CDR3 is TGTGCCATCGCTGAGGACACCGCTATCTACAATGAGCAGTTCTTC. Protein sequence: CAIAEDTAIYNEQFF.

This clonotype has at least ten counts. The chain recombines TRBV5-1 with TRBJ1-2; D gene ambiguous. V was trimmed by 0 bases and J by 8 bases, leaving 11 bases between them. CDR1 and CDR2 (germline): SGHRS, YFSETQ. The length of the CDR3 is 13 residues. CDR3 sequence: CASSLGGERGYTF. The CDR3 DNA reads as TGCGCCAGCAGCTTGGGGGGAGAAAGAGGCTACACCTTC.

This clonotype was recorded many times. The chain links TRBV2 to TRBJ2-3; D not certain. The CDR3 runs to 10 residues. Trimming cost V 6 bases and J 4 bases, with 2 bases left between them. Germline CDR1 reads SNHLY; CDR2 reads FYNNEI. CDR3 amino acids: CASRPDTQYF. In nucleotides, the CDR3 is TGTGCCAGCAGACCAGATACGCAGTATTTT. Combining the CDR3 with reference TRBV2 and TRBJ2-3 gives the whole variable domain EPEVTQTPSHQVTQMGQEVILRCVPISNHLYFYWYRQILGQKVEFLVSFYNNEISEKSEIFDDQFSVERPDGSNFTLKIRSTKLEDSAMYFCASRPDTQYFGPGTRLTVL.

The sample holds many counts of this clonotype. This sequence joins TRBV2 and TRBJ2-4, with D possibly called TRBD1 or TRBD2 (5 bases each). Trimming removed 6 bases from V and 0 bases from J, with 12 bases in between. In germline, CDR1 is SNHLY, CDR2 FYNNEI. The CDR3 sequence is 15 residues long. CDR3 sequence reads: CASRPGTVAKNIQYF. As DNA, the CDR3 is TGTGCCAGCAGACCAGGGACGGTAGCCAAAAACATTCAGTACTTC. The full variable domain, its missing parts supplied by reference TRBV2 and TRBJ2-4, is EPEVTQTPSHQVTQMGQEVILRCVPISNHLYFYWYRQILGQKVEFLVSFYNNEISEKSEIFDDQFSVERPDGSNFTLKIRSTKLEDSAMYFCASRPGTVAKNIQYFGAGTRLSVL.

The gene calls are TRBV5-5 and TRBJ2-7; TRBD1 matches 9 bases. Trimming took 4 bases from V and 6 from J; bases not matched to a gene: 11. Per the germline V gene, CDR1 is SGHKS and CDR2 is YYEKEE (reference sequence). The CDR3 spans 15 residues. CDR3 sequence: CASSRTGDIISEQYF. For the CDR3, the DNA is TGTGCCAGCAGCCGGACAGGGGATATAATCTCCGAGCAGTACTTC. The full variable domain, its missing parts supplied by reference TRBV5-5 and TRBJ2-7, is DAGVTQSPTHLIKTRGQQVTLRCSPISGHKSVSWYQQVLGQGPQFIFQYYEKEERGRGNFPDRFSARQFPNYSSELNVNALLLGDSALYLCASSRTGDIISEQYFGPGTRLTVT.

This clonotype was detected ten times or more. DNA of the CDR3: TGCGCCAGCAGCTTACAACCTAACTATGGCTACACCTTC. This gives the protein CASSLQPNYGYTF. The V call is TRBV5-1, the J call TRBJ1-2; D call uncertain. Germline CDR1 is SGHRS and CDR2 is YFSETQ. Trimming took off 2 bases at V and 0 bases at J, with 5 bases between the two ends. The CDR3 runs 13 residues.

CDR3 sequence (DNA): TGTGCCAGCTCATCACTGGAAGAGATGAAGACCCAGTACTTC. Translating it yields CASSSLEEMKTQYF. The chain links TRBV18 to TRBJ2-5; no reliable D call. V lost 5 bases and J lost 6, with 16 bases in between. Germline CDR1 and CDR2: KGHSH and LQKENI. The CDR3 sequence is 14 residues long.

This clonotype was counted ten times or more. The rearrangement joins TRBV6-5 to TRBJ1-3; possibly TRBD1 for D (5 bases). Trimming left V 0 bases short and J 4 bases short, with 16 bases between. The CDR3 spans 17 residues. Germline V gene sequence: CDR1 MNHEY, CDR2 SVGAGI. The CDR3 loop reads CASSYSSPGRSGNTIYF. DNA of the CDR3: TGTGCCAGCAGTTACTCGAGCCCGGGGCGCTCCGGAAACACCATATATTTT.

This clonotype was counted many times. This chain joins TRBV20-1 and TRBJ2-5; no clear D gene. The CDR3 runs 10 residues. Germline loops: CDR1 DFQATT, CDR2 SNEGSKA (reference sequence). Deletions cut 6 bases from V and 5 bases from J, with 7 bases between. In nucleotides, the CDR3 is TGCAGTGCCAACGGGGAGACCCAGTACTTC. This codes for CSANGETQYF.

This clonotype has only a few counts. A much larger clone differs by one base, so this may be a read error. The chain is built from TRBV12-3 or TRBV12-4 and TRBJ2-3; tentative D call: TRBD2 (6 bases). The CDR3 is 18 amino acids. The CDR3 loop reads CACSLSNPGLPRPDTQYF. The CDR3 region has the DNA TGTGCCTGCAGTTTATCGAACCCGGGACTCCCGAGACCAGATACGCAGTATTTT.

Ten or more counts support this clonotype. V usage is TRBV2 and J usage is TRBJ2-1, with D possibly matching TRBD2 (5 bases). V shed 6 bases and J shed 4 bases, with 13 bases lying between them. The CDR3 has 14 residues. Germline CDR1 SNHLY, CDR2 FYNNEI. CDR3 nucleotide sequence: TGTGCCAGCAGCCTCTGGACGGGGTACAATGAGCAGTTCTTC. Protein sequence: CASSLWTGYNEQFF.

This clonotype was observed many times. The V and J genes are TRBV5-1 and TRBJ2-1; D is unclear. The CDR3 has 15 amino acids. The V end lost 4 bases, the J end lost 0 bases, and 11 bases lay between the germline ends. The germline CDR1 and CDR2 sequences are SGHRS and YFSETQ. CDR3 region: CASSEARSSYNEQFF. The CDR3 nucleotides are TGCGCCAGCAGCGAAGCGAGGAGCTCCTACAATGAGCAGTTCTTC.

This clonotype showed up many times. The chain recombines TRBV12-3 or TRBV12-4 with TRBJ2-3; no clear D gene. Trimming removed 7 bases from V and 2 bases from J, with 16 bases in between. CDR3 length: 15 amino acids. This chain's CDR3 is CASTRTGVPTDTQYF. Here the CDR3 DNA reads TGTGCCAGCACCCGGACGGGTGTCCCCACAGATACGCAGTATTTT.

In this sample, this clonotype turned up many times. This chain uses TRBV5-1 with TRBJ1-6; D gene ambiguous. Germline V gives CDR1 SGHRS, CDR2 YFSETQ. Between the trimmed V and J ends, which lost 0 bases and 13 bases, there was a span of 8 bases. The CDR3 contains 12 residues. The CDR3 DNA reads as TGCGCCAGCAGCTTGGAAGGAGCCCCCCTCCACTTT. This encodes CASSLEGAPLHF. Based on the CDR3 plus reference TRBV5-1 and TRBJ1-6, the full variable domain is KAGVTQTPRYLIKTRGQQVTLSCSPISGHRSVSWYQQTPGQGLQFLFEYFSETQRNKGNFPGRFSGRQFSNSRSEMNVSTLELGDSALYLCASSLEGAPLHFGNGTRLTVT.

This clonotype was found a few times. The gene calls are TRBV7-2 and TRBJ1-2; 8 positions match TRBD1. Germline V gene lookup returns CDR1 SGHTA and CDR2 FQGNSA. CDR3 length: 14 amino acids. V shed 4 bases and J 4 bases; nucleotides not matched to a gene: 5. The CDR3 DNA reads TGTGCCAGCAGCTCGGACAGGGCGATCTATGGCTACACCTTC. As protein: CASSSDRAIYGYTF.

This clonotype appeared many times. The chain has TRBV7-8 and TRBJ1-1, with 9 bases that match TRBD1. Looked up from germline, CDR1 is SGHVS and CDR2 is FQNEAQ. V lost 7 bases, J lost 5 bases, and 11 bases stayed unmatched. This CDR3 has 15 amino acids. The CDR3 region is CASTLLNRGRTEAFF. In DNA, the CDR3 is TGTGCCAGCACCCTCCTTAACAGGGGGCGTACTGAAGCTTTCTTT.

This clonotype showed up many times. CDR3 coding DNA: TGTGCCAGCAGTTCTGAGGCCTACGAGCAGTACTTC. Encoded protein: CASSSEAYEQYF. The chain combines TRBV28 with TRBJ2-7; no reliable D call. This CDR3 comprises 12 residues. V lost 4 bases and J lost 2, with 6 bases in between. Germline loops: CDR1 MDHEN, CDR2 SYDVKM. Using reference TRBV28 and TRBJ2-7 for the parts outside the CDR3, the full variable domain is DVKVTQSSRYLVKRTGEKVFLECVQDMDHENMFWYRQDPGLGLRLIYFSYDVKMKEKGDIPEGYSVSREKKERFSLILESASTNQTSMYLCASSSEAYEQYFGPGTRLTVT.

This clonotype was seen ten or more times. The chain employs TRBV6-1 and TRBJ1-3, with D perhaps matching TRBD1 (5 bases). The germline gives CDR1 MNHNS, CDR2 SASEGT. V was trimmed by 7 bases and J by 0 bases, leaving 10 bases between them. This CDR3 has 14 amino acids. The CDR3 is CASMQGHSGNTIYF. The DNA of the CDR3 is TGTGCCAGCATGCAGGGTCACTCTGGAAACACCATATATTTT.

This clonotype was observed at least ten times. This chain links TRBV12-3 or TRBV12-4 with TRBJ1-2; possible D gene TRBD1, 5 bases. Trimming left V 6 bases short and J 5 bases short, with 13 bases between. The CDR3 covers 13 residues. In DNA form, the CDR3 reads TGTGCCAGCAGCCTAGGCCAGGGATATGGCTACACCTTC. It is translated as CASSLGQGYGYTF.

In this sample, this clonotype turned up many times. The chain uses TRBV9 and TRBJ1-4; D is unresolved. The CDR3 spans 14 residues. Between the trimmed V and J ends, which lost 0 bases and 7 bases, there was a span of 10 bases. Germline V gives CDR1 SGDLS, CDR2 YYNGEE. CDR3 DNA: TGTGCCAGCAGCGTAGAGGGCGGCTCTGAAAAACTGTTTTTT. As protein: CASSVEGGSEKLFF. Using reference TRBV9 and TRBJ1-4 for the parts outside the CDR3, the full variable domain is DSGVTQTPKHLITATGQRVTLRCSPRSGDLSVYWYQQSLDQGLQFLIQYYNGEERAKGNILERFSAQQFPDLHSELNLSSLELGDSALYFCASSVEGGSEKLFFGSGTQLSVL.